Shown below are 9 T cell receptor beta chains from a single sample sequenced in a study of vaccination and CD4 T cells after COVID-19 (dated by TCRdb to about 2022). Receptor libraries were prepared by PCR. Sequencing was carried out with an Illumina iSeq 100. TCR sequencing of DNA from cultured CD4+ T cells used the Oncomine TCR Beta short-read assay at the Johns Hopkins FTIC core. TCRdb cleaned the public reads at Q25 with fastp, built clones with MiXCR and kept in-frame beta chains. One record per CDR3 amino acid sequence lists the most common genes and DNA. The sample data list 12,000 to 15,000 distinct CDR3 sequences, and 25% to 30% of these were observed just once. Around 20% of the sample comes from the top ten. Interpreted using the paper, the treatment or condition label stands for: roughly 11-day PBMC culture with coronavirus spike peptide pools or control peptides (ViraFEST assay). No antigen has been identified for these receptors.

Sample: cultured CD4+ T cells from blood. Receptor source: a human donor with COVID-19.

The chain joins TRBV7-3 to TRBJ2-5, with D perhaps TRBD2 (6 bases). V lost 3 bases, J lost 2 bases, and 13 bases lay in between. The germline V gene has CDR1 SGHTA and CDR2 FQGTGA. The CDR3 is 15 amino acids. The CDR3 region has the DNA TGTGCCAGCAGCTTTGGGGGGAACCCACAAGAGACCCAGTACTTC. This sequence encodes CASSFGGNPQETQYF.

This clonotype was seen a handful of times. J is TRBJ2-3 and V is TRBV30; the D call may be TRBD1 or TRBD2 (5 bases each). The CDR3 is made up of 15 amino acids. The germline V gene has CDR1 GTSNPN and CDR2 SVGIG (reference sequence). Deletions cut 3 bases from V and 9 bases from J, with 22 bases between. CDR3 region: CAWRRRTGPRGTQYF. CDR3 DNA sequence: TGTGCCTGGAGGCGGAGAACAGGTCCGCGCGGGACGCAGTATTTT. Full variable domain (outside the CDR3, taken from reference TRBV30 and TRBJ2-3): SQTIHQWPATLVQPVGSPLSLECTVEGTSNPNLYWYRQAAGRGLQLLFYSVGIGQISSEVPQNLSASRPQDRQFILSSKKLLLSDSGFYLCAWRRRTGPRGTQYFGPGTRLTVL.

The chain has TRBV20-1 and TRBJ2-1; possible D gene TRBD2, 6 bases. Germline CDR1 and CDR2: DFQATT and SNEGSKA (reference sequence). This CDR3 comprises 13 residues. The germline V and J ends were trimmed by 0 bases and 6 bases, with 9 bases remaining between them. The CDR3 sequence is CSARDWRGNEQFF. The CDR3 DNA reads as TGCAGTGCTAGAGACTGGAGGGGCAATGAGCAGTTCTTC.

In this sample, this clonotype turned up a few times. The chain links TRBV27 to TRBJ1-1; TRBD1 matches 10 bases. V gave up 6 bases and J gave up 4 bases; unmatched junction bases: 5. CDR1 and CDR2 (germline): MNHEY, SMNVEV (reference sequence). This CDR3 has 14 residues. DNA of the CDR3: TGTGCCAGCAGGGGGACAGGGGTGGGCACTGAAGCTTTCTTT. Translating gives CASRGTGVGTEAFF.

Relative to its sample, this clonotype is medium-sized (0.01 to 0.1%). This rearrangement joins TRBV20-1 to TRBJ2-5; D could derive from TRBD1 or TRBD2 (5 bases each). The CDR3 is made up of 15 amino acids. V lost 0 bases and J lost 5, with 16 bases in between. CDR1 and CDR2 from the germline V gene are DFQATT and SNEGSKA (reference sequence). CDR3 bases: TGCAGTGCTAGAGACCCGTTGGGGGACCGGGAGACCCAGTACTTC. Protein sequence: CSARDPLGDRETQYF.

This chain links TRBV25-1 with TRBJ1-2, with 7 bases lining up with TRBD1. The CDR3 is made up of 14 amino acids. Germline V gene data show CDR1 as MGHDK and CDR2 as SYGVNS. The trim removed 8 bases at V and 2 bases at J, leaving 8 bases unmatched. DNA for the CDR3: TGTGCCAGCGCAAAACCGGGACAGAACTATGGCTACACCTTC. Its protein product is CASAKPGQNYGYTF.

The rearrangement links TRBV11-1 to TRBJ2-1; TRBD2 matches at 7 bases. The germline V gene encodes CDR1 SGHAT and CDR2 FQDESV (reference sequence). The CDR3 runs 16 residues. The V and J ends lost 5 bases and 9 bases, in that order; junction bases with no gene match: 16. CDR3: CASSPSVRGWGGEQFF. As DNA, the CDR3 is TGTGCCAGCAGCCCCTCTGTCCGAGGATGGGGGGGTGAGCAGTTCTTC.

V is TRBV28 and J is TRBJ2-7; TRBD1 matches at 10 bases. The CDR3 is made up of 14 amino acids. After removal of 4 bases from V and 4 bases from J, the junction contained 4 bases not matched to a gene. Germline-derived CDR1 and CDR2 are MDHEN and SYDVKM. CDR3 protein: CASSYGQGVYEQYF. CDR3 coding DNA: TGTGCCAGCAGTTACGGACAGGGGGTGTACGAGCAGTACTTC.

This clonotype has just a few counts. This chain connects TRBV6-2 or TRBV6-3 to TRBJ1-1; 10 positions agree with TRBD1. The CDR3 is 16 amino acids. The V and J ends lost 6 bases and 7 bases, in that order; junction bases with no gene match: 14. The germline CDR1 and CDR2 sequences are MNHEY and SVGEGT. This CDR3 is CASSQGRGWDRGEAFF. The CDR3 DNA is TGTGCCAGCAGCCAAGGACGGGGCTGGGACAGGGGTGAAGCTTTCTTT.